The 16 T cell receptor beta chains below were found in one sample sequenced in a study of blood T cell repertoires in COVID-19 (dated by TCRdb to the early 2020s). Receptor libraries were prepared by the immunoSEQ multiplex PCR assay. Not all clones reach the TCRdb copy of this immuneACCESS table, which keeps in-frame sequences only. Checked studies attribute under half of the gap to unresolved V genes and leave the rest unexplained. This sample has roughly 200,000 clones in its table, and about 88% of those were observed once. Jointly, the top ten make up approximately 1.6% of the sample. Sequenced input: peripheral blood. The receptors here all came from a man between 65 and 85 years old with acute or convalescent COVID-19.

The chain carries TRBV5-1 and TRBJ2-1, with 8 nucleotides matching TRBD1. The CDR3 is 16 amino acids. Trimming removed 7 bases from V and 6 bases from J; junction bases left unmatched: 15. CDR1 and CDR2 from the germline V gene are SGHRS and YFSETQ. CDR3 protein: CASGAEGQGGSNEQFF. Written as DNA, the CDR3 is TGCGCCAGCGGCGCCGAAGGACAGGGTGGGTCCAATGAGCAGTTCTTC. The full variable domain, its missing parts supplied by reference TRBV5-1 and TRBJ2-1, is KAGVTQTPRYLIKTRGQQVTLSCSPISGHRSVSWYQQTPGQGLQFLFEYFSETQRNKGNFPGRFSGRQFSNSRSEMNVSTLELGDSALYLCASGAEGQGGSNEQFFGPGTRLTVL.

This clone was found once. This sequence joins TRBV19 and TRBJ2-1, with 13 bases matching TRBD2. This CDR3 has 17 amino acids. CDR1 and CDR2 from the germline V gene are LNHDA and SQIVND (reference sequence). Unmatched junction bases numbered 11, after V lost 3 bases and J lost 9 bases. The CDR3, as DNA: TGTGCCAGTAGTATCCTCCGGACTAGCGGGAGTCTGAGTGAGCAGTTCTTC. It encodes CASSILRTSGSLSEQFF.

This clone was found once. The chain links TRBV20-1 to TRBJ1-1; D not certain. Germline V gene data show CDR1 as DFQATT and CDR2 as SNEGSKA (reference sequence). With 6 bases removed from V and 6 bases from J, the gap between germline ends came to 11 bases. The CDR3 totals 11 residues. The CDR3 DNA reads as TGCAGTGCCCAGCGGGCTTCTGAAGCTTTCTTT. This sequence encodes CSAQRASEAFF.

Points on this clone: At one of its ends the junction is not consistent with the germline gene, which may arise from a read error. Here the CDR3 DNA reads TGTGCCAGCAGCCCTGACAGCGGGAAGCTGTTTTTT. It is translated as CASSPDSGKLFF. V gene TRBV5-4 combines with J gene TRBJ2-2; 7 positions match TRBD2. Germline lookup yields CDR1 SGHNT and CDR2 YYREEE (reference sequence). This CDR3 contains 12 residues.

The genes are TRBV7-9 and TRBJ1-2; TRBD1 matches at 11 bases. CDR3 length equals 14 residues. CDR1 SEHNR and CDR2 FQNEAQ come from the germline V gene (reference sequence). Trimming cost V 1 base and J 7 bases; bases outside gene matches: 2. The CDR3 protein is CASSLGTGGFGYTF. DNA for the CDR3: TGTGCCAGCAGCTTAGGGACAGGGGGCTTTGGCTACACCTTC.

The genes are TRBV11-3 and TRBJ2-5; D might be TRBD2 (6 bases). CDR1 and CDR2 from the germline V gene are SGHNT and YENEEA. Trimming pared 3 bases from V and 3 bases from J, leaving 8 bases between. This CDR3 has 13 amino acids. CDR3: CASSFPGEETQYF. The DNA of the CDR3 is TGTGCCAGCAGCTTCCCGGGGGAAGAGACCCAGTACTTC. The variable domain in full, with the rest retrieved from reference TRBV11-3 and TRBJ2-5, is EAGVVQSPRYKIIEKKQPVAFWCNPISGHNTLYWYLQNLGQGPELLIRYENEEAVDDSQLPKDRFSAERLKGVDSTLKIQPAELGDSAVYLCASSFPGEETQYFGPGTRLLVL.

The V call is TRBV19, the J call TRBJ1-4; D unresolved. Germline CDR1 reads LNHDA; CDR2 reads SQIVND (reference sequence). The V end was cut by 6 bases, the J end by 12 bases, with 14 bases between. There are 12 residues in the CDR3. CDR3 residues: CASRILSGELFF. The CDR3 coding sequence is TGTGCCAGTAGGATCCTCTCGGGTGAACTGTTTTTT.

Only one count was recorded for this clone. The V gene is TRBV28, the J gene TRBJ1-2; D is uncertain. Germline CDR1 and CDR2: MDHEN and SYDVKM. V was pared by 6 bases and J by 6 bases, with 14 bases between. CDR3 size: 13 residues. In nucleotides, the CDR3 is TGTGCCAGCAGCTGGGAGGGAGGCCATGGCTACACCTTC. Protein: CASSWEGGHGYTF.

The chain is built from TRBV19 and TRBJ2-7; the match to TRBD2 covers 11 bases. V shed 6 bases and J 4 bases; nucleotides not matched to a gene: 5. Germline V gives CDR1 LNHDA, CDR2 SQIVND (reference sequence). This CDR3 has 14 residues. The CDR3 loop is CASRETSGMYEQYF. The CDR3, as DNA: TGTGCCAGTAGGGAGACTAGCGGGATGTACGAGCAGTACTTC.

This chain uses TRBV7-2 with TRBJ2-1, with TRBD1 matching over 8 bases. V was clipped by 5 bases and J by 9 bases; unmatched bases: 12. Germline CDR1 and CDR2: SGHTA and FQGNSA. The CDR3 covers 15 residues. DNA of the CDR3: TGTGCCAGCAGCAATACAGGGGGTAGGGTAGGTGAGCAGTTCTTC. Residues: CASSNTGGRVGEQFF.

In DNA, the CDR3 is TGTGCCAGCAGCCAAGGACTAGCGGGATTAGGTGAGCAGTTCTTC. It yields the protein CASSQGLAGLGEQFF. The V gene is TRBV7-6, the J gene TRBJ2-1; the match to TRBD2 covers 12 bases. After removal of 5 bases from V and 9 bases from J, the junction contained 8 bases not matched to a gene. Germline V gene lookup returns CDR1 SGHVS and CDR2 FNYEAQ. The CDR3 is made up of 15 amino acids.

V gene TRBV6-4 combines with J gene TRBJ2-1; D perhaps matches TRBD2 (6 bases). Germline V CDR1 and CDR2: MRHNA, SNTAGT. Between the trimmed V and J ends, which lost 5 bases and 6 bases, there was a span of 20 bases. This CDR3 spans 16 amino acids. Here the CDR3 reads CASSNNPGVPLNEQFF. In nucleotides, the CDR3 is TGTGCCAGCAGTAATAACCCGGGAGTTCCTCTCAATGAGCAGTTCTTC.

The chain carries TRBV5-1 and TRBJ1-2, with D perhaps TRBD1 (5 bases). Trimming removed 2 bases from V and 0 bases from J, with 20 bases in between. Germline-derived CDR1 and CDR2 are SGHRS and YFSETQ. The CDR3 sequence is 18 residues long. The DNA for the CDR3 is TGCGCCAGCAGCTTTAAAACCGGTGGGGCGGTAGCTAACTATGGCTACACCTTC. Amino acids: CASSFKTGGAVANYGYTF.

The V gene is TRBV5-4, the J gene TRBJ2-3; TRBD2 aligns across 7 bases. Germline V lookup: CDR1 SGHNT, CDR2 YYREEE (reference sequence). Trimming removed 5 bases from V and 2 bases from J; junction bases left unmatched: 8. The CDR3 spans 15 residues. The CDR3 spells CASRRDYPSTDTQYF. The DNA of the CDR3 is TGTGCCAGCAGGAGGGACTATCCTTCCACAGATACGCAGTATTTT.

The V gene is TRBV7-3, the J gene TRBJ2-5; 8 bases are a match to TRBD1. The CDR3 consists of 15 residues. The trim removed 1 base at V and 4 bases at J, leaving 5 bases unmatched. The germline gives CDR1 SGHTA, CDR2 FQGTGA. The CDR3 sequence: CASSLIAGGIETQYF. CDR3 nucleotides: TGTGCCAGCAGCTTAATTGCAGGGGGCATAGAGACCCAGTACTTC.

The gene calls are TRBV24-1 and TRBJ2-5; TRBD2 agrees at 13 bases. Per germline, CDR1 KGHDR and CDR2 SFDVKD. The CDR3 runs 15 residues. V gave up 3 bases and J gave up 5 bases; unmatched junction bases: 2. The DNA for the CDR3 is TGTGCCACCAGTGATGGACTAGCGGGAGTGGAGACCCAGTACTTC. Its translation is CATSDGLAGVETQYF.